These 15 T cell receptor beta chains were all obtained from the same sample, sequenced in a study of TIL therapy for anti-PD-1-resistant metastatic lung cancer (dated by TCRdb to 2020 to 2022). Using bias-controlled multiplex PCR with the immunoSEQ v3 hsTCRB kit, the TCR beta CDR3 regions were amplified from genomic DNA. As stored in TCRdb, this immuneACCESS dataset retains in-frame rearrangements with V and J assigned. A fraction of the clones does not appear; measured against another copy, unresolved V genes explain less than half of the discrepancy, and the remainder lacks a known reason. The sample includes around 50,000 clones, with around 67% observed a single time. The ten biggest clones cover about 1.8% of the sample. The sample's time point label, decoded: pre-treatment sample, taken before nivolumab and TIL therapy. The sequencing used blood, collected at baseline. The receptor set was obtained from a person aged 25-85 years with non-small cell lung cancer.

The rearrangement links TRBV7-9 to TRBJ2-1, with a tentative D call TRBD2 (5 bases). The ends were cut back, 1 base at V and 5 bases at J, with 12 bases in the middle. Per germline, CDR1 SEHNR and CDR2 FQNEAQ (reference sequence). The CDR3 extends over 15 amino acids. CDR3 amino acids: CASSLVVGEDNEQFF. In DNA, the CDR3 is TGTGCCAGCAGCTTAGTAGTGGGAGAGGACAATGAGCAGTTCTTC.

The genes are TRBV5-6 and TRBJ2-1; a weak D match, TRBD1 (7 bases). Germline V gene data show CDR1 as SGHDT and CDR2 as YYEEEE. This CDR3 comprises 14 residues. V lost 4 bases, J lost 3 bases, and 11 bases lay in between. This chain's CDR3 is CASSGGDSYNEQFF. CDR3 coding DNA: TGTGCCAGCAGCGGAGGGGACAGCTACAATGAGCAGTTCTTC.

The chain employs TRBV5-5 and TRBJ2-7; D possibly corresponds to TRBD2 (5 bases). Germline V gene sequence: CDR1 SGHKS, CDR2 YYEKEE (reference sequence). The V end lost 0 bases, the J end lost 0 bases, and 13 bases lay between the germline ends. The CDR3 sequence is 16 residues long. As DNA, the CDR3 is TGTGCCAGCAGCTTGGTGGGAGCGGTGAGCTCCTACGAGCAGTACTTC. The encoded protein is CASSLVGAVSSYEQYF.

The genes are TRBV5-4 and TRBJ2-5, with 11 positions matching TRBD2. The CDR3 runs 15 residues. V was pared by 7 bases and J by 2 bases, with 7 bases of the junction left unmatched. Germline lookup yields CDR1 SGHNT and CDR2 YYREEE (reference sequence). In DNA form, the CDR3 reads TGTGCCAGCGCCAGGACTAGCGGGCAACAAGAGACCCAGTACTTC. Protein sequence: CASARTSGQQETQYF.

V is TRBV5-4 and J is TRBJ1-3; the D gene is possibly TRBD1 (6 bases). The V end lost 4 bases, the J end lost 1 base, and 15 bases lay between the germline ends. The CDR3 consists of 16 residues. Germline V gene sequence: CDR1 SGHNT, CDR2 YYREEE (reference sequence). For the CDR3, the DNA is TGTGCCAGCAGCCGCGGCAGGGGAGATTCTGGAAACACCATATATTTT. Translation gives CASSRGRGDSGNTIYF.

This clone appeared a single time. The genes are TRBV27 and TRBJ1-1, with 7 positions matching TRBD1. With V trimmed by 6 bases and J by 5 bases, 9 bases remained unmatched. The V gene's germline CDR1 is MNHEY and CDR2 SMNVEV (reference sequence). The CDR3 consists of 14 residues. CDR3 sequence (DNA): TGTGCCAGCAGCCTACAGGGGAATCCGACTGAAGCTTTCTTT. Amino acids: CASSLQGNPTEAFF.

J is TRBJ2-1 and V is TRBV5-1; D uncertain. This CDR3 region has 14 residues. CDR1 and CDR2 from the germline V gene are SGHRS and YFSETQ. Trimming left V 0 bases short and J 3 bases short, with 7 bases between. CDR3 nucleotides: TGCGCCAGCAGCTTGGGAGACCACTACAATGAGCAGTTCTTC. Translating it yields CASSLGDHYNEQFF. The variable domain in full, with the rest retrieved from reference TRBV5-1 and TRBJ2-1, is KAGVTQTPRYLIKTRGQQVTLSCSPISGHRSVSWYQQTPGQGLQFLFEYFSETQRNKGNFPGRFSGRQFSNSRSEMNVSTLELGDSALYLCASSLGDHYNEQFFGPGTRLTVL.

This clone has a handful of counts. The chain links TRBV6-6 to TRBJ1-3; D not resolved. Looked up from germline, CDR1 is MNHNY and CDR2 is SVGAGI (reference sequence). V lost 8 bases to trimming and J lost 7 bases, with 6 bases between them. This CDR3 region has 10 residues. The CDR3 nucleotides are TGTGCCAGCTTTCGGAACACCATATATTTT. Translation: CASFRNTIYF.

J is TRBJ2-5 and V is TRBV5-1, with D possibly being TRBD1 (5 bases). The germline V and J ends were trimmed by 1 base and 5 bases, with 15 bases remaining between them. Germline V gives CDR1 SGHRS, CDR2 YFSETQ. The CDR3 has 15 amino acids. This chain's CDR3 is CASSLQGTLQETQYF. Here the CDR3 DNA reads TGCGCCAGCAGCTTGCAGGGCACCCTCCAGGAGACCCAGTACTTC.

The chain is built from TRBV7-2 and TRBJ2-3; no clear D gene. This CDR3 spans 15 amino acids. CDR1 and CDR2 from the germline V gene are SGHTA and FQGNSA. V was cut by 0 bases and J by 0 bases, with 7 bases left in between. The DNA for the CDR3 is TGTGCCAGCAGCTTAGCAGCTATTAGCACAGATACGCAGTATTTT. Protein: CASSLAAISTDTQYF.

The chain has TRBV19 and TRBJ1-1; a weak D match, TRBD1 (6 bases). V was trimmed by 5 bases and J by 4 bases, leaving 17 bases between them. CDR1 is LNHDA, CDR2 SQIVND, per germline (reference sequence). This CDR3 is built from 15 residues. The chain's CDR3 is CASSRTGGLSTEAFF. The DNA of the CDR3 is TGTGCCAGTAGTCGGACTGGGGGCCTGAGCACTGAAGCTTTCTTT. Filled out from reference TRBV19 and TRBJ1-1, the complete variable domain reads DGGITQSPKYLFRKEGQNVTLSCEQNLNHDAMYWYRQDPGQGLRLIYYSQIVNDFQKGDIAEGYSVSREKKESFPLTVTSAQKNPTAFYLCASSRTGGLSTEAFFGQGTRLTVV.

This clone came up a few times. The chain employs TRBV5-1 and TRBJ1-3; D unresolved. The CDR3 length is 14 residues. From germline, CDR1 is SGHRS and CDR2 YFSETQ. Trimming took off 4 bases at V and 4 bases at J, with 12 bases between the two ends. CDR3 sequence: CASSDRSGGNTIYF. CDR3 bases: TGCGCCAGCAGCGACCGGTCAGGAGGAAACACCATATATTTT.

The chain has TRBV28 and TRBJ1-1; D is possibly TRBD1 (5 bases). The germline gives CDR1 MDHEN, CDR2 SYDVKM. Trimming removed 7 bases from V and 1 base from J, with 10 bases in between. This CDR3 region has 13 residues. The CDR3 DNA follows: TGTGCCAGCACCAAGACAGCGAACACTGAAGCTTTCTTT. It codes for CASTKTANTEAFF.

The V and J genes are TRBV7-9 and TRBJ1-4, with D perhaps matching TRBD1 (5 bases). The CDR3 totals 15 residues. Trimming took 5 bases from V and 5 from J, leaving 15 bases between them. The germline V gene encodes CDR1 SEHNR and CDR2 FQNEAQ (reference sequence). This chain's CDR3 is CASSPRGIQNEKLFF. In nucleotides, the CDR3 is TGTGCCAGCAGCCCCCGGGGGATTCAAAATGAAAAACTGTTTTTT.

This clone was recorded once. The chain couples TRBV15 to TRBJ2-6; a weak D match, TRBD2 (6 bases). The V and J ends lost 4 bases and 4 bases respectively, with 14 bases between them. Germline lookup yields CDR1 LNHNV and CDR2 YYDKDF (reference sequence). This CDR3 comprises 16 residues. The CDR3 DNA sequence: TGTGCCACCAGCAAAGGTGGAGGGTCCGGGGCCAACGTCCTGACTTTC. Residues: CATSKGGGSGANVLTF. The entire variable domain, with the rest obtained from reference TRBV15 and TRBJ2-6, is as follows: DAMVIQNPRYQVTQFGKPVTLSCSQTLNHNVMYWYQQKSSQAPKLLFHYYDKDFNNEADTPDNFQSRRPNTSFCFLDIRSPGLGDTAMYLCATSKGGGSGANVLTFGAGSRLTVL.